The source of this TCR beta chain is a study of T-cell reconstitution after alpha-beta-depleted transplantation in children. From germline, CDR1 is KGHDR and CDR2 SFDVKD. The CDR3 sequence is 20 residues long. J was trimmed by 0 bases and V by 4 bases; bases with no gene match: 16. A TCRbeta library incorporating unique molecular identifiers was prepared. TCRdb reanalysed the PCR reads using MiXCR and keeps one entry per CDR3 protein. The sample shows about 340,000 distinct CDR3 sequences, approximately 12% of them seen only once. The genes are TRBV24-1 and TRBJ2-1; TRBD2 matches 8 bases. The origin of this receptor is a human donor who donated a stem cell graft to a child with Fanconi anemia. Material: PBMCs, obtained from the stem cell graft. CDR3 DNA sequence: TGTGCCACCAGTGACCCCCGGGGGGCGGGAGGCCCCCTCTCCTACAATGAGCAGTTCTTC. Its translation: CATSDPRGAGGPLSYNEQFF.